The 15 T cell receptor beta chains reported below all come from one sample, sequenced in a study of blood T cell repertoires in COVID-19 (dated by TCRdb to 2018 to 2021). The library came from the immunoSEQ multiplex PCR assay. TCRdb obtained this table from immuneACCESS and retained in-frame rearrangements with V and J assigned. These tables miss some clones; where compared with another copy, unresolved V genes account for less than half of the shortfall, and the remainder is unexplained. Within this sample are more than 55,000 clones, with roughly 80% of them counted one time only. The ten largest clones represent around 9.6% of the sample. The sequenced sample consisted of peripheral blood. Source of these receptors: an elderly woman with acute or convalescent COVID-19.

In DNA form, the CDR3 reads TGTGCCAGCAGCTTAGGCTACTACAATGAGCAGTTCTTC. It specifies CASSLGYYNEQFF. This chain connects TRBV11-2 to TRBJ2-1; D gene ambiguous. Germline V gene data show CDR1 as SGHAT and CDR2 as FQNNGV. Trimming left V 1 base short and J 3 bases short, with 4 bases between. CDR3 length: 13 residues.

The genes are TRBV7-3 and TRBJ1-1; TRBD1 might be the D (5 bases). CDR3 length equals 15 residues. Germline loops: CDR1 SGHTA, CDR2 FQGTGA. V was trimmed by 4 bases and J by 1 base, leaving 13 bases between them. CDR3 sequence: CASSSSAGGNTEAFF. The CDR3 DNA is TGTGCCAGCAGCTCCTCAGCGGGGGGGAACACTGAAGCTTTCTTT.

This clone has just one count. CDR3 in amino acids: CASSLTGPSGYTF. CDR3 sequence (DNA): TGCGCCAGCAGTCTGACAGGCCCCTCTGGCTACACCTTC. This rearrangement joins TRBV5-1 to TRBJ1-2, with a possible D match to TRBD1 (6 bases). The CDR3 extends over 13 amino acids. Germline CDR1 is SGHRS and CDR2 is YFSETQ. V was pared by 5 bases and J by 7 bases, with 15 bases between.

This clone showed up just a few times. This chain uses TRBV2 with TRBJ1-6; no reliable D call. The length of the CDR3 is 15 residues. Germline assignment: CDR1 SNHLY and CDR2 FYNNEI. Deletions cut 7 bases from V and 1 base from J, with 11 bases between. Here the CDR3 reads CASITSLSYNSPLHF. The CDR3 nucleotides are TGTGCCAGCATCACTAGTCTTTCCTATAATTCACCCCTCCACTTT.

The chain joins TRBV25-1 to TRBJ1-5, with 8 bases fitting TRBD1. The CDR3 loop spans 15 amino acids. J lost 0 bases, V lost 6 bases, and 4 bases had no gene match. The germline V gene has CDR1 MGHDK and CDR2 SYGVNS. CDR3 sequence: CASSRGTGSNQPQHF. CDR3 coding DNA: TGTGCCAGCAGCCGCGGGACAGGTAGCAATCAGCCCCAGCATTTT. Supplemented by reference TRBV25-1 and TRBJ1-5, the full variable domain reads EADIYQTPRYLVIGTGKKITLECSQTMGHDKMYWYQQDPGMELHLIHYSYGVNSTEKGDLSSESTVSRIRTEHFPLTLESARPSHTSQYLCASSRGTGSNQPQHFGDGTRLSIL.

The chain recombines TRBV25-1 with TRBJ2-7, with 7 bases lining up with TRBD2. Trimming cost V 4 bases and J 5 bases; bases outside gene matches: 8. Germline loops: CDR1 MGHDK, CDR2 SYGVNS. The CDR3 contains 14 residues. CDR3 in DNA: TGTGCCAGCAGTGGGGAGGGGAGAATCCACGAGCAGTACTTC. Residues: CASSGEGRIHEQYF.

The chain links TRBV2 to TRBJ1-6; unclear D gene. This CDR3 has 14 amino acids. Looked up from germline, CDR1 is SNHLY and CDR2 is FYNNEI. V lost 3 bases, J lost 5 bases, and 8 bases lay in between. CDR3 protein: CASSEWRDNSPLHF. The CDR3 DNA sequence: TGTGCCAGCAGTGAGTGGAGGGATAATTCACCCCTCCACTTT.

The chain has TRBV9 and TRBJ2-7, with 10 bases aligning to TRBD1. The V gene's germline CDR1 is SGDLS and CDR2 YYNGEE. The trim removed 4 bases at V and 3 bases at J, leaving 10 bases unmatched. CDR3 length: 16 residues. In nucleotides, the CDR3 is TGTGCCAGCAGCCCAGCCCCGGACAGGGGGGACTACGAGCAGTACTTC. Translation gives CASSPAPDRGDYEQYF. The full variable domain, its missing parts supplied by reference TRBV9 and TRBJ2-7, is DSGVTQTPKHLITATGQRVTLRCSPRSGDLSVYWYQQSLDQGLQFLIQYYNGEERAKGNILERFSAQQFPDLHSELNLSSLELGDSALYFCASSPAPDRGDYEQYFGPGTRLTVT.

This clone was counted many times. The rearrangement uses TRBV27 and TRBJ2-7; 7 bases align to TRBD2. In germline, CDR1 is MNHEY, CDR2 SMNVEV (reference sequence). The CDR3 totals 12 residues. V lost 8 bases to trimming and J lost 0 bases; unmatched junction nucleotides: 1. In DNA form, the CDR3 reads TGTGCCAGCGGGGGGGGCTCCTACGAGCAGTACTTC. Protein product: CASGGGSYEQYF.

The rearrangement joins TRBV30 to TRBJ2-7, with TRBD1 matching over 7 bases. V shed 7 bases, J shed 6 bases, and the junction held 9 bases outside the gene matches. This CDR3 comprises 12 residues. The germline CDR1 and CDR2 sequences are GTSNPN and SVGIG (reference sequence). The CDR3 bases are TGTGCCTTAACAGGGGTATATCTCGAGCAGTACTTC. Translated, it gives CALTGVYLEQYF.

This clone was detected only once. The chain has TRBV27 and TRBJ2-7; TRBD2 matches 15 bases. The length of the CDR3 is 17 residues. Germline CDR1 and CDR2: MNHEY and SMNVEV (reference sequence). The junction had 7 bases not matched to a gene; V was cut back by 5 bases and J by 2 bases. The CDR3 region is CASSPGTSGGFPYEQYF. As DNA, the CDR3 is TGTGCCAGCAGTCCCGGGACTAGCGGGGGGTTCCCCTACGAGCAGTACTTC.

This clone showed up just a few times. V usage is TRBV6-1 and J usage is TRBJ2-7; maybe TRBD1 (5 bases). Trimming took 2 bases from V and 3 from J, leaving 5 bases between them. Germline CDR1 reads MNHNS; CDR2 reads SASEGT. This CDR3 spans 12 amino acids. CDR3 amino acids: CASSEQGYEQYF. CDR3 in DNA: TGTGCCAGCAGTGAACAGGGCTACGAGCAGTACTTC.

The rearrangement joins TRBV6-5 to TRBJ1-2; D not resolved. In germline, CDR1 is MNHEY, CDR2 SVGAGI. The CDR3 runs to 15 residues. V gave up 5 bases and J gave up 4 bases, with 17 bases separating them. CDR3 coding DNA: TGTGCCAGCAGTAAACCTGGTGGCAGGCTCTATGGCTACACCTTC. Amino acids: CASSKPGGRLYGYTF.

The CDR3 spells CASSPRGQGHGYTF. In DNA form, the CDR3 reads TGTGCCAGCAGCCCGCGAGGACAGGGGCATGGCTACACCTTC. The J gene is TRBJ1-2, the V gene TRBV5-8; 9 bases agree with TRBD1. In germline, CDR1 is SGHTS, CDR2 YDEGEE. The junction had 7 bases not matched to a gene; V was cut back by 4 bases and J by 6 bases. CDR3 length equals 14 residues.

The rearrangement uses TRBV2 and TRBJ1-1, with D perhaps matching TRBD1 (6 bases). The CDR3 runs 12 residues. CDR1 is SNHLY and CDR2 is FYNNEI in the germline V gene. V was clipped by 9 bases and J by 8 bases, with 16 bases between them. CDR3 coding DNA: TGTGCCAGAGAGACAGGCGCCTGGGAAGCTTTCTTT. Its translation is CARETGAWEAFF.